This TCR beta chain was documented in a study of monozygotic twins with inflammatory bowel disease. Study results and caveats: Healthy co-twins showed greater TCRbeta diversity (inverse Simpson) than IBD patients. The results supported no single strong signal or clonotype associated with IBD.

As regards this clonotype: Its antigen is unidentified.

The CDR3 contains 14 residues. In preparing each TCR library, 3,000 to 4,500 ng of total RNA was used. TCRalpha and TCRbeta cDNA went through two nested PCRs of around 15 and 9 cycles. One entry per CDR3 protein, without DNA, is what TCRdb gives after re-calling the 5' RACE reads. The record lists about 450,000 distinct CDR3 sequences, of which the ten most abundant hold roughly 2.2%. This clonotype was sampled from a human donor with ulcerative colitis or Crohn's disease, or a healthy co-twin of an affected twin (not recorded which). Sequencing was carried out using blood. The chain recombines TRBV12-3 or TRBV12-4 with TRBJ1-5; lacking DNA, the TRBD1 call made by TCRdb goes unchecked. CDR3 amino acids: CASTLTGGIQPQHF.